This TCR beta chain was observed in a study of regulatory T cells in long-lasting Graves disease. The CDR3 spans 16 residues. The germline CDR1 and CDR2 sequences are LNHDA and SQIVND (reference sequence). V was pared by 4 bases and J by 4 bases, with 11 bases of the junction left unmatched. This clonotype was observed a few times. Its antigen remains unidentified. Both iRepertoire HTBI primers and Arm-PCR of CDR3 regions were used to build the TCR beta libraries. MiXCR, applied by TCRdb to the multiplex PCR reads, yields one record per CDR3 protein. The table lists 600,000 to 850,000 distinct CDR3 sequences, around 32% of them singletons. Study-level findings and limits: Compared with new cases, persistent Graves' patients showed reduced TCR diversity.

Time point described: persistent/refractory GD, antithyroid drugs over 5 years with positive TRAb. The authors made the TCR library using RNA they extracted from PBMCs. Peripheral blood, about 8.8 milliliters of it, was drawn into EDTA tubes. The sample was peripheral blood mononuclear cells (PBMCs), taken when the disease was refractory, from a patient treated with antithyroid drugs. The TCR sequence derives from a female donor with Graves disease. The chain joins TRBV19 to TRBJ1-2; 8 bases map to TRBD1. CDR3 in DNA: TGTGCCAGTAGTAGGGGGAGCCGGGACAGGACCTATGGCTACACCTTC. This translates into CASSRGSRDRTYGYTF.